This T cell receptor delta chain derives from a study of Vδ1+ human thymocytes. Study results and caveats: Bulk data may be misread because of unexpected Vdelta2 sequences. Despite high sort purity, about a fifth of thymic T cell receptor delta sequences were Vdelta2. Thymic TRG and TRD repertoires appeared highly polyclonal, with Gaussian CDR3 length distributions.

This clone occurred a few times. Its antigen remains unknown. V lost 4 bases and J lost 2, with 11 bases in between. The CDR3 has 14 residues. Germline lookup yields CDR1 TSWWSYY and CDR2 QGS. Extracted RNA was reverse transcribed into cDNA. Pooled V-gene forward primers with one constant-region reverse primer generated the CDR3 amplicons by multiplex PCR. TCRdb reprocessed the multiplex PCR reads using CATT. The sample consists of 45,000 to 60,000 delta-chain clones, over 12% of them appearing once. Sequenced: Vdelta1+ gamma-delta thymocytes from the thymus. The subset is: FACS-sorted CD3+ TCRalphabeta- TCRVdelta1+ TCRVdelta2- thymocytes. This receptor was identified in a girl under three years old who had congenital heart surgery. The rearrangement uses TRDV1 and TRDJ1; D unclear. CDR3: CALGVRSVTDKLIF. Here the CDR3 DNA reads TGTGCTCTTGGGGTTCGGAGCGTTACCGATAAACTCATCTTT.